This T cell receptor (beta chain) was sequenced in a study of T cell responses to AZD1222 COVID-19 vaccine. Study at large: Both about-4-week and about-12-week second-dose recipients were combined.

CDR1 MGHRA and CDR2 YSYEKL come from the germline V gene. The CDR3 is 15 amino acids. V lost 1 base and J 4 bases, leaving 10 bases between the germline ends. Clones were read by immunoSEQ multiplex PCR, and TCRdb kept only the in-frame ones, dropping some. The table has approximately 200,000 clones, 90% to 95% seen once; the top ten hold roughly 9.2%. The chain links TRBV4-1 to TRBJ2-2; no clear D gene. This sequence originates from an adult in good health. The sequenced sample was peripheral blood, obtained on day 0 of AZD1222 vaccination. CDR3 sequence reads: CASSQGWVSTGELFF. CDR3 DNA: TGCGCCAGCAGCCAAGGGTGGGTTAGCACCGGGGAGCTGTTTTTT.